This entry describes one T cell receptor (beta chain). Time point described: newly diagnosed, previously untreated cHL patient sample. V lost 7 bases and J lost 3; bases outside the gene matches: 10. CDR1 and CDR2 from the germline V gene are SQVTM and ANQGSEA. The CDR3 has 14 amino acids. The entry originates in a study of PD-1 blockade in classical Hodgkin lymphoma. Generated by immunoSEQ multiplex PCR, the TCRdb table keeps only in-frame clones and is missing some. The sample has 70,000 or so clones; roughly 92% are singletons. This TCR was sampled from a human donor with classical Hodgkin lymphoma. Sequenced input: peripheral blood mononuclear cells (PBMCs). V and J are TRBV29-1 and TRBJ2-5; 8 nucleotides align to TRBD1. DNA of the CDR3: TGCAGCGCCTTCGACAGGGGCCTCAAAGAGACCCAGTACTTC. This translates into CSAFDRGLKETQYF.